The 14 T cell receptor beta chains below were found in one sample sequenced in a study of cytomegalovirus exposure and HLA in healthy donors. Primers: 60 Vbeta forward and 13 Jbeta reverse. TCRdb keeps only in-frame clones here, not all; method: immunoSEQ multiplex PCR. This table holds 140,000 to 150,000 clones, under 90% found once. Sequenced sample: PBMCs. These receptors were taken from a boy aged 2-15 years in good health and CMV-seronegative.

V gene TRBV5-1 combines with J gene TRBJ1-6; 9 bases map to TRBD1. Germline V gene lookup returns CDR1 SGHRS and CDR2 YFSETQ. The V gene end was trimmed by 4 bases and the J gene end by 9 bases; junction bases not matched to a gene: 14. CDR3 length equals 17 residues. The DNA of the CDR3 is TGCGCCAGCAGCCTGACCGGGACAGGGTCGTTAAGTTCACCCCTCCACTTT. This codes for CASSLTGTGSLSSPLHF.

This chain's CDR3 is CASSQAGADTQYF. The CDR3 coding sequence is TGTGCCAGCAGCCAAGCGGGGGCAGATACGCAGTATTTT. V gene TRBV7-3 combines with J gene TRBJ2-3; 8 bases map to TRBD2. With 5 bases clipped from V and 4 bases from J, the junction kept 2 bases outside the gene matches. CDR3 length: 13 amino acids. CDR1 SGHTA and CDR2 FQGTGA come from the germline V gene.

This chain joins TRBV5-1 and TRBJ1-5, with a tentative D call TRBD1 (6 bases). The CDR3 runs to 14 residues. CDR1 and CDR2 from the germline V gene are SGHRS and YFSETQ. The V end lost 1 base, the J end lost 4 bases, and 9 bases lay between the germline ends. The CDR3 here is CASSLTTGNQPQHF. The CDR3 DNA reads TGCGCCAGCAGCTTGACTACAGGGAATCAGCCCCAGCATTTT.

The rearrangement uses TRBV7-2 and TRBJ2-5; D remains ambiguous. The J call may be mistaken, given a closer DNA end match to TRBJ2-7. The CDR3 length is 14 residues. Germline lookup yields CDR1 SGHTA and CDR2 FQGNSA. The CDR3 here is CASSLMGPPYEQYF. CDR3 bases: TGTGCCAGCAGCTTAATGGGCCCCCCCTACGAGCAGTACTTC.

Worth noting for this clone: At one end the junction does not follow the germline gene, possibly because of a read error. The chain couples TRBV7-9 to TRBJ1-5, with 7 bases identical to TRBD1. There are 13 residues in the CDR3. The germline CDR1 and CDR2 sequences are SEHNR and FQNEAQ (reference sequence). The CDR3 sequence: CSSSLGQVETQHF. CDR3 nucleotide sequence: TGTTCCAGCAGCTTAGGACAGGTGGAGACCCAGCATTTT.

The CDR3 bases are TGCGCCAGCAGCTCGGTCGTCCAGGGGGCCATGAACACTGAAGCTTTCTTT. Its translation is CASSSVVQGAMNTEAFF. V usage is TRBV5-1 and J usage is TRBJ1-1, with 8 bases aligning to TRBD1. V lost 3 bases and J lost 0; bases outside the gene matches: 10. The CDR3 is 17 residues long. CDR1 and CDR2 (germline): SGHRS, YFSETQ.

This chain uses TRBV18 with TRBJ1-3; TRBD1 might be the D (5 bases). V was trimmed by 0 bases and J by 7 bases, leaving 7 bases between them. The CDR3 is 13 residues long. Looked up from germline, CDR1 is KGHSH and CDR2 is LQKENI. CDR3 sequence reads: CASSPPGRNTIYF. For the CDR3, the DNA is TGTGCCAGCTCACCACCGGGGCGTAACACCATATATTTT. Drawing the rest from reference TRBV18 and TRBJ1-3, the complete variable domain is NAGVMQNPRHLVRRRGQEARLRCSPMKGHSHVYWYRQLPEEGLKFMVYLQKENIIDESGMPKERFSAEFPKEGPSILRIQQVVRGDSAAYFCASSPPGRNTIYFGEGSWLTVV.

The chain recombines TRBV19 with TRBJ1-4, with TRBD1 identical over 7 bases. V was pared by 5 bases and J by 0 bases, with 21 bases of the junction left unmatched. CDR3 size: 21 residues. Germline CDR1 reads LNHDA; CDR2 reads SQIVND (reference sequence). The CDR3 protein is CASSPRTTGNEWVATNEKLFF. As DNA, the CDR3 is TGTGCCAGTAGTCCAAGAACGACAGGGAATGAATGGGTAGCAACTAATGAAAAACTGTTTTTT.

V usage is TRBV5-4 and J usage is TRBJ2-7; 7 nucleotides match TRBD2. The V gene's germline CDR1 is SGHNT and CDR2 YYREEE (reference sequence). J was trimmed by 3 bases and V by 3 bases; bases with no gene match: 6. This CDR3 region has 14 residues. For the CDR3, the DNA is TGTGCCAGCAGCTCTAAGGCGGGAGACTACGAGCAGTACTTC. This translates into CASSSKAGDYEQYF.

J is TRBJ1-4 and V is TRBV9, with 8 bases matching TRBD1. The CDR3 totals 14 residues. With 4 bases clipped from V and 8 bases from J, the junction kept 7 bases outside the gene matches. Germline lookup yields CDR1 SGDLS and CDR2 YYNGEE. CDR3 nucleotides: TGTGCCAGCAGCCTCGGACAGGGCACGGAAAAACTGTTTTTT. This gives the protein CASSLGQGTEKLFF.

This chain joins TRBV6-5 and TRBJ1-2; D remains ambiguous. This CDR3 has 14 residues. With 6 bases removed from V and 0 bases from J, the gap between germline ends came to 11 bases. Germline-derived CDR1 and CDR2 are MNHEY and SVGAGI. The CDR3 DNA reads TGTGCCAGCAGACTAGCCACAGCTAACTATGGCTACACCTTC. This codes for CASRLATANYGYTF.

The genes are TRBV20-1 and TRBJ2-2; D unclear. Germline-derived CDR1 and CDR2 are DFQATT and SNEGSKA (reference sequence). V was cut by 6 bases and J by 3 bases, with 5 bases left in between. There are 11 residues in the CDR3. The CDR3 loop reads CSAPYTGELFF. The CDR3 region has the DNA TGCAGTGCCCCTTACACCGGGGAGCTGTTTTTT.

The V gene is TRBV5-4, the J gene TRBJ2-3; 7 nucleotides line up with TRBD1. CDR3 length: 15 residues. Germline V gene sequence: CDR1 SGHNT, CDR2 YYREEE (reference sequence). J was trimmed by 4 bases and V by 4 bases; bases with no gene match: 9. CDR3 nucleotide sequence: TGTGCCAGCAGCGTGGTACCAGGGGGTGCAGATACGCAGTATTTT. This translates into CASSVVPGGADTQYF.

The chain joins TRBV6-5 to TRBJ1-1; 7 bases match TRBD1. Germline-derived CDR1 and CDR2 are MNHEY and SVGAGI. The CDR3 spans 15 residues. The V and J ends lost 6 bases and 5 bases, in that order; junction bases with no gene match: 12. The DNA of the CDR3 is TGTGCCAGCAGACAGGAGGGGGCGCAGGGTACTGAAGCTTTCTTT. This translates into CASRQEGAQGTEAFF.